The 20 T cell receptor beta chains below all came from one sample that was sequenced in a study of regulatory T cells in long-lasting Graves disease. With iRepertoire HTBI primers and Arm-PCR of CDR3 regions, TCR beta libraries were built. TCRdb reanalysed the multiplex PCR reads using MiXCR and keeps one entry per CDR3 protein. The sample includes around 460,000 distinct CDR3 sequences, around a fifth of them seen just once. Sample time point: persistent/refractory GD, antithyroid drugs over 5 years with positive TRAb. PBMC-extracted RNA yielded the TCR library. This specimen consisted of peripheral blood mononuclear cells (PBMCs), obtained when the disease was refractory, from a patient treated with antithyroid drugs. The source is a female donor with Graves disease.

The CDR3 sequence is CASTPGDQGEYSNQPQHF. Here the CDR3 DNA reads TGTGCCAGCACCCCAGGGGATCAGGGCGAATATAGCAATCAGCCCCAGCATTTT. J is TRBJ1-5 and V is TRBV7-2; possible D gene TRBD1, 6 bases. The germline V gene encodes CDR1 SGHTA and CDR2 FQGNSA. Trimming removed 7 bases from V and 0 bases from J, with 22 bases in between. This CDR3 contains 18 residues.

The sample holds many counts of this clonotype. An end of the junction does not agree with germline; a read error may underlie this. The chain combines TRBV12-3 or TRBV12-4 with TRBJ1-2; D gene ambiguous. The CDR3 extends over 14 amino acids. This CDR3 is CASRPTDRTYGYTF. For the CDR3, the DNA is TGTGCCAGCAGACCCACCGACCGCACCTATGGTTACACCTTC.

The chain carries TRBV4-2 and TRBJ2-5, with TRBD2 matching 7 bases. The CDR3 consists of 15 residues. The V and J ends lost 0 bases and 4 bases, in that order; junction bases with no gene match: 5. The V gene's germline CDR1 is LGHNA and CDR2 YNFKEQ. The CDR3, as DNA: TGTGCCAGCAGCCAAGACCGAGCGGGAAGAGAGACCCAGTACTTC. Residues: CASSQDRAGRETQYF.

The chain joins TRBV14 to TRBJ2-7; 11 positions agree with TRBD2. The germline gives CDR1 SGHDN, CDR2 FVKESK. Trimming at V came to 6 bases and at J to 4 bases, leaving 8 bases not matched to a gene. The length of the CDR3 is 15 residues. The chain's CDR3 is CASRYSGRAPYEQYF. The CDR3 bases are TGTGCCAGCAGATATAGCGGGAGGGCTCCGTACGAGCAGTACTTC.

This clonotype was observed a handful of times. This chain joins TRBV19 and TRBJ1-1, with a weak D call TRBD1 (6 bases). This CDR3 spans 14 amino acids. Germline V CDR1 and CDR2: LNHDA, SQIVND (reference sequence). The V end was cut by 7 bases, the J end by 1 base, with 13 bases between. DNA of the CDR3: TGTGCCAGTACCCAACGACAGGAGAACACTGAAGCTTTCTTT. Its protein product is CASTQRQENTEAFF.

Note on this clonotype: This may be a read error, as it is one base from a much larger clone. The missing conserved phenylalanine or tryptophan at the end of this CDR3 makes a read error likely. The rearrangement uses TRBV7-2 and TRBJ1-2, with a weak D call TRBD1 (6 bases). This CDR3 is 16 amino acids long. Per the germline V gene, CDR1 is SGHTA and CDR2 is FQGNSA. Trimming removed 5 bases from V and 2 bases from J, with 18 bases in between. The CDR3 reads CASSPRGVDSNYGYTS. CDR3 bases: TGTGCCAGCAGCCCTAGAGGGGTGGACAGCAACTATGGCTACACCTCC.

There are many counts of this clonotype. The chain employs TRBV7-2 and TRBJ1-5, with 9 bases matching TRBD1. Germline values: CDR1 SGHTA, CDR2 FQGNSA. The CDR3 contains 16 residues. J lost 5 bases, V lost 1 base, and 6 bases had no gene match. CDR3 sequence reads: CASSLGPGQGHQPQHF. The CDR3 region has the DNA TGTGCCAGCAGCTTAGGACCGGGACAGGGTCATCAGCCCCAGCATTTT.

At least ten counts were recorded for this clonotype. This rearrangement joins TRBV11-2 to TRBJ1-1; D gene unclear. Germline loops: CDR1 SGHAT, CDR2 FQNNGV. V gave up 2 bases and J gave up 1 base, with 11 bases separating them. This CDR3 comprises 15 residues. CDR3 coding DNA: TGTGCCAGCAGCTTACTGGCACAGCGGAACACTGAAGCTTTCTTT. As protein: CASSLLAQRNTEAFF.

This clonotype has at least ten counts. The chain is built from TRBV28 and TRBJ1-5, with D possibly being TRBD1 (6 bases). The CDR3 has 13 amino acids. Between the trimmed V and J ends, which lost 2 bases and 4 bases, there was a span of 6 bases. Per the germline V gene, CDR1 is MDHEN and CDR2 is SYDVKM. CDR3: CASSLGQNQPQHF. CDR3 DNA: TGTGCCAGCAGTTTAGGACAGAATCAGCCCCAGCATTTT.

There are a few counts of this clonotype. The V and J genes are TRBV6-2 or TRBV6-3 and TRBJ1-3; 8 bases are a match to TRBD1. V lost 2 bases and J lost 0; bases outside the gene matches: 3. The germline gives CDR1 MNHEY, CDR2 SVGEGT. The CDR3 runs 16 residues. CDR3 protein: CASSYGTGLSGNTIYF. The CDR3 DNA reads TGTGCCAGCAGTTACGGGACAGGTCTCTCTGGAAACACCATATATTTT.

The chain recombines TRBV3-1 with TRBJ1-6, with unresolved D. Trimming removed 3 bases from V and 10 bases from J, with 10 bases in between. Per germline, CDR1 LGHDT and CDR2 YNNKEL (reference sequence). The CDR3 consists of 13 residues. The CDR3 bases are TGTGCCAGCAGCCAGGTCCGAAGGTCACCCCTCCACTTT. Translated: CASSQVRRSPLHF.

This clonotype has a handful of counts. J is TRBJ2-7 and V is TRBV13; D ambiguous. The CDR3 has 16 residues. Germline CDR1 PRHDT, CDR2 FYEKMQ (reference sequence). V gave up 5 bases and J gave up 4 bases, with 21 bases separating them. The CDR3 sequence: CASSPPGSSLSYEQYF. The CDR3 bases are TGTGCCAGCAGCCCCCCGGGCAGCAGCCTTTCTTACGAGCAGTACTTC.

This clonotype appeared a few times. The V call is TRBV4-3, the J call TRBJ1-2, with D perhaps matching TRBD1 (6 bases). CDR1 and CDR2 from the germline V gene are LGHNA and YSLEER. The CDR3 loop spans 15 amino acids. V was cut by 4 bases and J by 8 bases, with 20 bases left in between. The CDR3 DNA reads as TGCGCCAGCAGCCCCCAAGGGCCAGGGGAGGGAGGCTACACCTTC. It codes for CASSPQGPGEGGYTF.

V usage is TRBV11-2 and J usage is TRBJ1-2; tentatively, D is TRBD1 (5 bases). This CDR3 is 14 amino acids long. The V and J ends lost 4 bases and 7 bases respectively, with 16 bases between them. CDR1 SGHAT and CDR2 FQNNGV come from the germline V gene. The CDR3 spells CASSYCRELFGYTF. CDR3 coding DNA: TGTGCCAGCAGCTACTGCAGGGAGCTCTTTGGCTACACCTTC. Together with reference TRBV11-2 and TRBJ1-2, the CDR3 gives the full variable domain: EAGVAQSPRYKIIEKRQSVAFWCNPISGHATLYWYQQILGQGPKLLIQFQNNGVVDDSQLPKDRFSAERLKGVDSTLKIQPAKLEDSAVYLCASSYCRELFGYTFGSGTRLTVV.

Note on this clonotype: A single base is all that separates this from a far larger clone, so a read error is likely. The CDR3 loop is CASSPPGREETHYF. The CDR3 DNA sequence: TGTGCCAGCAGCCCCCCGGGGAGGGAGGAGACCCATTACTTC. The V and J genes are TRBV6-1 and TRBJ2-5, with 7 bases fitting TRBD2. The CDR3 is made up of 14 amino acids. CDR1 is MNHNS and CDR2 is SASEGT in the germline V gene.

J is TRBJ2-5 and V is TRBV27; the D gene could be TRBD1 or TRBD2 (6 bases each). Germline CDR1 is MNHEY and CDR2 is SMNVEV (reference sequence). The CDR3 extends over 15 amino acids. V lost 3 bases and J 2 bases, leaving 13 bases between the germline ends. CDR3 DNA sequence: TGTGCCAGCAGTTTGGGGGGCTTTTATCAAGAGACCCAGTACTTC. Translated: CASSLGGFYQETQYF.

This clonotype was detected ten times or more. The V gene is TRBV4-1, the J gene TRBJ2-7; perhaps TRBD1 as D (6 bases). This CDR3 comprises 13 residues. Per germline, CDR1 MGHRA and CDR2 YSYEKL. The V end lost 3 bases, the J end lost 1 base, and 7 bases lay between the germline ends. The CDR3 protein is CASSHTGSYEQYF. CDR3 bases: TGCGCCAGCAGCCACACAGGGTCCTACGAGCAGTACTTC.

The chain combines TRBV5-4 with TRBJ1-5; D is undetermined. The CDR3 is 16 amino acids. Trimming took off 4 bases at V and 0 bases at J, with 14 bases between the two ends. The V gene's germline CDR1 is SGHNT and CDR2 YYREEE (reference sequence). The CDR3 loop is CASSRFGKYSNQPQHF. DNA for the CDR3: TGTGCCAGCAGCCGGTTTGGGAAATATAGCAATCAGCCCCAGCATTTT.

Turning to this clonotype: A much larger clonotype is one base distant, so this may be a read error. The CDR3 spells CASSLVGWLEAFF. The DNA for the CDR3 is TGTGCCAGCAGTTTGGTCGGGTGGCTGGAAGCTTTCTTT. The chain combines TRBV28 with TRBJ1-1; no firm D call. The CDR3 sequence is 13 residues long. V lost 3 bases and J 8 bases, leaving 13 bases between the germline ends. Looked up from germline, CDR1 is MDHEN and CDR2 is SYDVKM.

This clonotype was detected many times. The genes are TRBV20-1 and TRBJ1-2; D is uncertain. V dropped 1 base and J dropped 4 bases, with 10 bases sitting between them. Germline V CDR1 and CDR2: DFQATT, SNEGSKA (reference sequence). The CDR3 consists of 13 residues. CDR3 residues: CSARGWATYGYTF. The CDR3 nucleotides read TGCAGTGCTAGAGGGTGGGCTACCTATGGCTACACCTTC.